This T cell receptor (beta chain) was sequenced during a study of shared clonotypes between healthy human individuals. Across the study: Donor composition was a couple of women and three men, aged 18 to 49.

CD8 cells regarded as naive lacked CD45RO, were positively chosen for CCR7, and omitted terminally differentiated effector memory CD45RA+ cells. With 7 bases removed from V and 3 bases from J, the gap between germline ends came to 13 bases. The germline gives CDR1 MRHNA, CDR2 SNTAGT. CDR3 length: 13 amino acids. Genomic DNA belonging to each subset was distributed in equal measure over several immunoSEQ plates. The method was immunoSEQ multiplex PCR; TCRdb's version includes in-frame clones alone and lacks a portion of them. The sample gives about 2 million clones, about 95% of which show up once; 1.2% is in the top ten.

V is TRBV6-4 and J is TRBJ2-7, with TRBD1 as a possible D gene (6 bases). The TCR originated in a man younger than 30 in good health. Specimen: naive CD8+ T cells sorted from blood. CDR3 DNA sequence: TGTGCCAGCACGGTGGGACACCTCTACGAGCAGTACTTC. Its translation is CASTVGHLYEQYF.